A single T cell receptor (beta chain) is shown here with its context. The antigen remains undetermined. The sample is drawn from a study of T cell repertoires in cytomegalovirus infection. Study as a whole: Selection of CMV epitopes for the study included recently identified HLA-C-restricted and well-studied HLA-B-restricted ones. Indicated by public TCR beta signatures were CMV infection and matching HLA type. Regarding the study as a whole: The cumulative frequency of public TCR beta families distinguished individuals who carried CMV together with the relevant HLA.

MiXCR, applied by TCRdb to the reads, yields one record per CDR3 protein. The data contain roughly 500,000 distinct CDR3 sequences, under 45% of them singletons. Germline V gene data show CDR1 as KGHSH and CDR2 as LQKENI. The V gene lost 3 bases and the J gene lost 1 base, with 11 bases spanning the gap. CDR3 length equals 15 residues. Sequenced material: cultured PBMCs, taken from culture after CMV antigen stimulation. The clonotype comes from a human donor in good health (CMV status not recorded). Some clones in this sample may be carry-over from other donors' samples. The V gene is TRBV18, the J gene TRBJ2-3, with TRBD2 as a possible D gene (6 bases). The CDR3 DNA sequence: TGTGCCAGCTCACCCCGACTAGAGGGCACAGATACGCAGTATTTT. Its protein is CASSPRLEGTDTQYF.